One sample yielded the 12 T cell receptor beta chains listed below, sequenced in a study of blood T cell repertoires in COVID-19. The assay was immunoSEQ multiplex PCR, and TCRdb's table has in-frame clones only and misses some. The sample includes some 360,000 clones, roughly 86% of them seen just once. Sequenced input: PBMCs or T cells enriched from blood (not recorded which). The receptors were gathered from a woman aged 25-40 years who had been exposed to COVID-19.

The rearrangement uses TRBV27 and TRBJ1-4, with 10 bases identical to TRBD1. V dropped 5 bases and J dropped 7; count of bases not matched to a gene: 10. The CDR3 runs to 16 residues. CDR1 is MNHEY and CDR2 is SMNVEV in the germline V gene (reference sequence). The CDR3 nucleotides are TGTGCCAGCAGTGGAATACTGACAGGGGGCGGTGAAAAACTGTTTTTT. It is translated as CASSGILTGGGEKLFF. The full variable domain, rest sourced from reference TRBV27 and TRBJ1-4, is EAQVTQNPRYLITVTGKKLTVTCSQNMNHEYMSWYRQDPGLGLRQIYYSMNVEVTDKGDVPEGYKVSRKEKRNFPLILESPSPNQTSLYFCASSGILTGGGEKLFFGSGTQLSVL.

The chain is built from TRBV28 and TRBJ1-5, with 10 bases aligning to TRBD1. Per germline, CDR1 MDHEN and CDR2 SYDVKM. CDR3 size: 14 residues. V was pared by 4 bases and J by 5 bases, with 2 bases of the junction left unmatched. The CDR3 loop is CASSWGTGDQPQHF. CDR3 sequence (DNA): TGTGCCAGCAGTTGGGGGACAGGGGATCAGCCCCAGCATTTT.

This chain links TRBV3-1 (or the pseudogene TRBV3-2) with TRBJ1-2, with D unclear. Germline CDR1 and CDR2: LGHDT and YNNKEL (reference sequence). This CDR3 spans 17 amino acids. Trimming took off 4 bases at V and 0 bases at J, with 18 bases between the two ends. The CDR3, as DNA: TGTGCCAGCAGCCGTATGGAATCGGTAGCTACTAACTATGGCTACACCTTC. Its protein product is CASSRMESVATNYGYTF.

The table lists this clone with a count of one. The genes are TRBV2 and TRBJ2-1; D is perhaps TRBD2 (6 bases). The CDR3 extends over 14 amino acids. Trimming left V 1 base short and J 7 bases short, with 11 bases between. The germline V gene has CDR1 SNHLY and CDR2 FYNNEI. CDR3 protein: CASSEVRGWNEQFF. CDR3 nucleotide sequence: TGTGCCAGCAGTGAAGTGCGGGGCTGGAATGAGCAGTTCTTC.

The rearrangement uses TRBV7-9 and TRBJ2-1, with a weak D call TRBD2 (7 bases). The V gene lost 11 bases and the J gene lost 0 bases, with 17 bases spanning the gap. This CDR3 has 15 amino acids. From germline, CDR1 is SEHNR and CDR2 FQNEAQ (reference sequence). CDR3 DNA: TGTGCCGGCATAAGGGGGGGCGTCTCCTACAATGAGCAGTTCTTC. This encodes CAGIRGGVSYNEQFF. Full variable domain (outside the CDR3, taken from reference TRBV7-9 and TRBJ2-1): DTGVSQNPRHKITKRGQNVTFRCDPISEHNRLYWYRQTLGQGPEFLTYFQNEAQLEKSRLLSDRFSAERPKGSFSTLEIQRTEQGDSAMYLCAGIRGGVSYNEQFFGPGTRLTVL.

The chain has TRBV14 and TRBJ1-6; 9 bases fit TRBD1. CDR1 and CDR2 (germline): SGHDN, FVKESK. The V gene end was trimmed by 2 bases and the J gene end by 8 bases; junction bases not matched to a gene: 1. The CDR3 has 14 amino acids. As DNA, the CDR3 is TGTGCCAGCAGCCAATGGGACAGGGATTCACCCCTCCACTTT. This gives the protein CASSQWDRDSPLHF.

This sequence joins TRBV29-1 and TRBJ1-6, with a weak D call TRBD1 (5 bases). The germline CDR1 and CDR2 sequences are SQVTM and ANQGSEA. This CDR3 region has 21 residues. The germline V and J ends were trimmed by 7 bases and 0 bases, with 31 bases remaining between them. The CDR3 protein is CSGGASEGQNRVCSYNSPLHF. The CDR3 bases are TGCAGCGGGGGCGCGTCGGAGGGGCAGAATCGGGTTTGCTCCTATAATTCACCCCTCCACTTT.

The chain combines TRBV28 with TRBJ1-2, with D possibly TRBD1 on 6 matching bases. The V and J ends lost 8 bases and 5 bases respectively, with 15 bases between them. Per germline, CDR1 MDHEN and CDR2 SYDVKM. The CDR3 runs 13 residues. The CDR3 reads CASWTVGAYGYTF. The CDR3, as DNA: TGTGCCAGCTGGACAGTCGGTGCTTATGGCTACACCTTC.

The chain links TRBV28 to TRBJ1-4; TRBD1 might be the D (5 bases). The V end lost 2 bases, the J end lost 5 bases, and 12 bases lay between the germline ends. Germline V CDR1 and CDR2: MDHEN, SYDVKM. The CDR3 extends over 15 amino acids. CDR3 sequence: CASSLGAAINEKLFF. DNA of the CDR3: TGTGCCAGCAGTTTAGGGGCGGCCATCAATGAAAAACTGTTTTTT. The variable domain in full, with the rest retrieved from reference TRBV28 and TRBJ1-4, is DVKVTQSSRYLVKRTGEKVFLECVQDMDHENMFWYRQDPGLGLRLIYFSYDVKMKEKGDIPEGYSVSREKKERFSLILESASTNQTSMYLCASSLGAAINEKLFFGSGTQLSVL.

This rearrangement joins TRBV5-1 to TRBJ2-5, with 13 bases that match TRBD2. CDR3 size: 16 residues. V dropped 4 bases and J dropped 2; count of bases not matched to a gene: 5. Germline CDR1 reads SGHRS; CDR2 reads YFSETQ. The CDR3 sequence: CASSIGLAGDQETQYF. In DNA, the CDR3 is TGCGCCAGCAGCATCGGACTAGCGGGAGATCAAGAGACCCAGTACTTC.

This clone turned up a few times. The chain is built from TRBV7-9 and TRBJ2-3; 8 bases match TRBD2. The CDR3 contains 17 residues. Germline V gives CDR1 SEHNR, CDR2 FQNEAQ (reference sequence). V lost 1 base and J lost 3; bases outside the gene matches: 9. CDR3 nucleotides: TGTGCCAGCAGCTTAGGAGGTTCTAGCGGGTGGACAGATACGCAGTATTTT. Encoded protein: CASSLGGSSGWTDTQYF. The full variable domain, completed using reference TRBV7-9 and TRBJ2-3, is DTGVSQNPRHKITKRGQNVTFRCDPISEHNRLYWYRQTLGQGPEFLTYFQNEAQLEKSRLLSDRFSAERPKGSFSTLEIQRTEQGDSAMYLCASSLGGSSGWTDTQYFGPGTRLTVL.

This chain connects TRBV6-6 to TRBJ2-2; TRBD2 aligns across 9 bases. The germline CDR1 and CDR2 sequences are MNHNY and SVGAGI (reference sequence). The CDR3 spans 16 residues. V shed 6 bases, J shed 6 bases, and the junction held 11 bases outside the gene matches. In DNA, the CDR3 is TGTGCCAGCAGCCTCTTTGTAGCGGGAGTGGCCGGGGAGCTGTTTTTT. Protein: CASSLFVAGVAGELFF.